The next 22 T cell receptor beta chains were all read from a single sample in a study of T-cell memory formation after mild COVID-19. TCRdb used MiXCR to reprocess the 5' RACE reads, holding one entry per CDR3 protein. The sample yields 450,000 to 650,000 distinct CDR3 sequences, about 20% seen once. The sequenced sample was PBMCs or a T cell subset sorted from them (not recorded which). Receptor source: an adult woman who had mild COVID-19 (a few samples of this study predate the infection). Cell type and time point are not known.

The CDR3 DNA follows: TGCAGTGCTAGAGTAAATTTATACGAGCAGTACTTC. Its translation: CSARVNLYEQYF. The chain links TRBV20-1 to TRBJ2-7; no firm D call. CDR1 DFQATT and CDR2 SNEGSKA come from the germline V gene (reference sequence). The CDR3 is 12 residues long. V was shortened by 1 base and J by 4 bases, with 8 bases between the two germline ends.

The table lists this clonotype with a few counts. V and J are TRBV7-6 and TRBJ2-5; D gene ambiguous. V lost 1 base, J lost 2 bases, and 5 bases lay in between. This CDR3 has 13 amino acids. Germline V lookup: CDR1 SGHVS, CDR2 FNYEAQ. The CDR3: CASSLGWQETQYF. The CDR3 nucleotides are TGTGCCAGCAGCTTAGGCTGGCAAGAGACCCAGTACTTC.

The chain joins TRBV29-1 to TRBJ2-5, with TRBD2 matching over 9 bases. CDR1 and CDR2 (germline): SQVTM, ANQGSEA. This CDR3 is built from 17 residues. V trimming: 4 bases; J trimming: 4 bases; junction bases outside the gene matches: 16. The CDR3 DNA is TGCAGCGTTGTCTCCGCCCTAGCGGGGAAGCTTGGAGAGACCCAGTACTTC. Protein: CSVVSALAGKLGETQYF.

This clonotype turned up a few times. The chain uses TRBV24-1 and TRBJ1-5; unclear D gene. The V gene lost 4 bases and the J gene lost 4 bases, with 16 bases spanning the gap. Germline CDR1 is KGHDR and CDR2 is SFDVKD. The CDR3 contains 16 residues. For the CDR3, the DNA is TGTGCCACCAGTGACTCTGACGGGAATAAGAATCAGCCCCAGCATTTT. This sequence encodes CATSDSDGNKNQPQHF.

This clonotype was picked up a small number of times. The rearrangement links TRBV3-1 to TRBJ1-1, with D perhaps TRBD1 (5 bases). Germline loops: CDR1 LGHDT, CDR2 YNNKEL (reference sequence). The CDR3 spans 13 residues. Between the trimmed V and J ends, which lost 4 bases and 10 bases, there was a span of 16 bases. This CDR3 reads CASSRGAYRGAFF. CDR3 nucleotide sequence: TGTGCCAGCAGCCGCGGGGCCTATAGAGGAGCTTTCTTT. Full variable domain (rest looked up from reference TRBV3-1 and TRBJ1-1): DTAVSQTPKYLVTQMGNDKSIKCEQNLGHDTMYWYKQDSKKFLKIMFSYNNKELIINETVPNRFSPKSPDKAHLNLHINSLELGDSAVYFCASSRGAYRGAFFGQGTRLTVV.

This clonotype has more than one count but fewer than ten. The CDR3 region has the DNA TGCGCCAGCAGCTTGGACAGGGCCTATGCTGAAGCTTTCTTT. It codes for CASSLDRAYAEAFF. The chain combines TRBV5-1 with TRBJ1-1; the D gene is possibly TRBD1 (6 bases). V lost 0 bases and J 6 bases, leaving 12 bases between the germline ends. The germline V gene encodes CDR1 SGHRS and CDR2 YFSETQ. The CDR3 length is 14 residues.

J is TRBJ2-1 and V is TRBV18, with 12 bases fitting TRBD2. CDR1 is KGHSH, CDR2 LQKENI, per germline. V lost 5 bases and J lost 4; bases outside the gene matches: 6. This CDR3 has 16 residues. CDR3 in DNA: TGTGCCAGCTCATCGAGGACTAGCGGGATGTACAATGAGCAGTTCTTC. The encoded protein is CASSSRTSGMYNEQFF.

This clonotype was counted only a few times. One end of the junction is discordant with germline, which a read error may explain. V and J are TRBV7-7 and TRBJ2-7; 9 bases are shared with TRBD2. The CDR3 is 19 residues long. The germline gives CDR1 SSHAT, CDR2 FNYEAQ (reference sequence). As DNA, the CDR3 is TGTGCTAGCAGCTTTGGGGTTGCGAGAGCGGGGGGTCTCTCCTACGAGCAGTACTTC. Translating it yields CASSFGVARAGGLSYEQYF.

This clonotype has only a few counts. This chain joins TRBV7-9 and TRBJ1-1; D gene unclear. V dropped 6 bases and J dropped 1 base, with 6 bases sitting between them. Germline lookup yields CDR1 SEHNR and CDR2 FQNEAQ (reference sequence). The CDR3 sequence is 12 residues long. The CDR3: CASRQKNTEAFF. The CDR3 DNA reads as TGTGCCAGCAGGCAGAAGAACACTGAAGCTTTCTTT.

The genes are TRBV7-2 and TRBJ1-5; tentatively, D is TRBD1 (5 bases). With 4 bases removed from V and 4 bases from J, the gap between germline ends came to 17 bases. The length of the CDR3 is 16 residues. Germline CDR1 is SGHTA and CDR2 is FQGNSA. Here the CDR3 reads CASSSRGGGWNQPQHF. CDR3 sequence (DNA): TGTGCCAGCAGCTCCCGTGGGGGTGGTTGGAATCAGCCCCAGCATTTT. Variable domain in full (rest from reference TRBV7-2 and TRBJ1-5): GAGVSQSPSNKVTEKGKDVELRCDPISGHTALYWYRQSLGQGLEFLIYFQGNSAPDKSGLPSDRFSAERTGGSVSTLTIQRTQQEDSAVYLCASSSRGGGWNQPQHFGDGTRLSIL.

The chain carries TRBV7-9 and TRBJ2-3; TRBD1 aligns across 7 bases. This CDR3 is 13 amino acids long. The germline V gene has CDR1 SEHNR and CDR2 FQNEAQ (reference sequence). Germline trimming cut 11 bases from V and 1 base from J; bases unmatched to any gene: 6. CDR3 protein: CASDRLGTDTQYF. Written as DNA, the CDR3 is TGTGCCTCGGACAGGTTAGGCACAGATACGCAGTATTTT.

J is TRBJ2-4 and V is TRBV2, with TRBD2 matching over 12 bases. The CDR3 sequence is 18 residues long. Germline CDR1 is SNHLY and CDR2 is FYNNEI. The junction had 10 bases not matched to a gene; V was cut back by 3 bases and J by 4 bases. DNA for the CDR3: TGTGCCAGCAGTGACGGGACTAGCGGGCCTGGTGCGAAAAACATTCAGTACTTC. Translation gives CASSDGTSGPGAKNIQYF.

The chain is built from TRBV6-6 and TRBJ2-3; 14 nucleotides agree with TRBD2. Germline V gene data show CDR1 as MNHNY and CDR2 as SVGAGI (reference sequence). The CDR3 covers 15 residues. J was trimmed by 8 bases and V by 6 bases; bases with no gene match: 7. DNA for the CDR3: TGTGCCAGCAGCAGGACTAGCGGGAGGTCCGCTACGCAGTATTTT. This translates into CASSRTSGRSATQYF.

The CDR3, as DNA: TGCAGTGTACTGCCTAGCGGGAGCATACTACATACAGATACGCAGTATTTT. Translation: CSVLPSGSILHTDTQYF. The genes are TRBV20-1 and TRBJ2-3; TRBD2 matches 10 bases. CDR3 length: 17 residues. J was trimmed by 3 bases and V by 7 bases; bases with no gene match: 16. Germline CDR1 DFQATT, CDR2 SNEGSKA (reference sequence).

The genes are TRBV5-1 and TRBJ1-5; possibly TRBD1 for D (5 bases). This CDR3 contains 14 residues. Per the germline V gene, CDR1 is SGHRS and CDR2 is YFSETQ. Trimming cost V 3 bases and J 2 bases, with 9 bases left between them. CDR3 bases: TGCGCCAGCAGCTGGTTGGGGGGCAATCAGCCCCAGCATTTT. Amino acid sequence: CASSWLGGNQPQHF.

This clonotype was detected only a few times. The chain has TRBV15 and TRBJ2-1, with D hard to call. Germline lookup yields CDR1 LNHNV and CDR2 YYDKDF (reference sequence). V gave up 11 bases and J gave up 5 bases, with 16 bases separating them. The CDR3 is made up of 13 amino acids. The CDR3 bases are TGTGCCCACGGTCGCCCTACCGACAATGAGCAGTTCTTC. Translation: CAHGRPTDNEQFF. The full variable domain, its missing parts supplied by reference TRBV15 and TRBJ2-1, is DAMVIQNPRYQVTQFGKPVTLSCSQTLNHNVMYWYQQKSSQAPKLLFHYYDKDFNNEADTPDNFQSRRPNTSFCFLDIRSPGLGDTAMYLCAHGRPTDNEQFFGPGTRLTVL.

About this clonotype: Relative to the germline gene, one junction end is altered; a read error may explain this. Here the CDR3 reads CGASKSNVANEKLFF. The CDR3 coding sequence is TGCGGTGCTTCGAAATCTAACGTTGCTAATGAAAAACTGTTTTTT. The chain couples TRBV20-1 to TRBJ1-4; no clear D gene. The CDR3 is 15 residues long. Germline CDR1 is DFQATT and CDR2 is SNEGSKA (reference sequence).

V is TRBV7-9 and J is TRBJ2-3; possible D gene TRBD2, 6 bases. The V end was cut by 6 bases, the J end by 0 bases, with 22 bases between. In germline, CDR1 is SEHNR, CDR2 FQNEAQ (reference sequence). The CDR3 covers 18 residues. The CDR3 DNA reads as TGTGCCAGCAGTCCTAACGGGGGTGACATTAGAAGCACAGATACGCAGTATTTT. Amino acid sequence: CASSPNGGDIRSTDTQYF.

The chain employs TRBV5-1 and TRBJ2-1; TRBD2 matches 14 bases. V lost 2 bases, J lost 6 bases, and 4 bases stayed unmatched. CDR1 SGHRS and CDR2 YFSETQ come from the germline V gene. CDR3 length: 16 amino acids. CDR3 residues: CASSFWTSGRSNEQFF. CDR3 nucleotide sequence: TGCGCCAGCAGCTTCTGGACTAGCGGGAGGTCCAATGAGCAGTTCTTC.

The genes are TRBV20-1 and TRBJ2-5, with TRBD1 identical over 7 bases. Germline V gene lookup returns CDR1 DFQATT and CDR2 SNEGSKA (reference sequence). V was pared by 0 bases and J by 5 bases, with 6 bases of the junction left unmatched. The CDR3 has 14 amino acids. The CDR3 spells CSAREVQGLETQYF. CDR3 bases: TGCAGTGCTAGAGAGGTACAGGGGCTGGAGACCCAGTACTTC.

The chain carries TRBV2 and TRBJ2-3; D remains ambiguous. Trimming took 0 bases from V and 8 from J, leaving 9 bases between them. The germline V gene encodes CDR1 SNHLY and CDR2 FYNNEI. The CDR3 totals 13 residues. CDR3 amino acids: CASSEAELVTQYF. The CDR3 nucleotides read TGTGCCAGCAGTGAAGCGGAATTGGTTACGCAGTATTTT.

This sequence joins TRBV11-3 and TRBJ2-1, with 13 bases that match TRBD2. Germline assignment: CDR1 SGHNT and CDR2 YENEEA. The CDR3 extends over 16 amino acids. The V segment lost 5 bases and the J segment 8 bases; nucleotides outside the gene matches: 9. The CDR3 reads CASSTRTSGRLYEQFF. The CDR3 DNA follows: TGTGCCAGCAGCACTCGGACTAGCGGGAGACTCTATGAGCAGTTCTTC.